Sequencing of this T cell receptor beta chain was carried out in a study of T-cell reconstitution after alpha-beta-depleted transplantation in children. It was with unique molecular identifiers that the TCRbeta library was prepared. TCRdb reanalysed the PCR reads using MiXCR and keeps one entry per CDR3 protein. The sample consists of about 460,000 distinct CDR3 sequences, over 10% of them appearing once. Trimming removed 7 bases at V and 5 bases at J, with 18 bases between. CDR1 and CDR2 from the germline V gene are MNHEY and SMNVEV (reference sequence). This CDR3 spans 15 amino acids. A few counts support this clonotype.

V gene TRBV27 combines with J gene TRBJ2-1; possibly TRBD1 or TRBD2 for D (5 bases each). Sequenced material: PBMCs, mostly from graft donor cells, taken 180 days after TCRalphabeta/CD19-depleted stem cell transplant. The source of this sequence is a female patient younger than 10 who had a stem cell transplant for aplastic anemia, so the T cells may come from the graft donor. The CDR3 bases are TGTGCCAGCACCTTGCTGGGGGAGAGGCACAATGAGCAGTTCTTC. It translates to CASTLLGERHNEQFF.